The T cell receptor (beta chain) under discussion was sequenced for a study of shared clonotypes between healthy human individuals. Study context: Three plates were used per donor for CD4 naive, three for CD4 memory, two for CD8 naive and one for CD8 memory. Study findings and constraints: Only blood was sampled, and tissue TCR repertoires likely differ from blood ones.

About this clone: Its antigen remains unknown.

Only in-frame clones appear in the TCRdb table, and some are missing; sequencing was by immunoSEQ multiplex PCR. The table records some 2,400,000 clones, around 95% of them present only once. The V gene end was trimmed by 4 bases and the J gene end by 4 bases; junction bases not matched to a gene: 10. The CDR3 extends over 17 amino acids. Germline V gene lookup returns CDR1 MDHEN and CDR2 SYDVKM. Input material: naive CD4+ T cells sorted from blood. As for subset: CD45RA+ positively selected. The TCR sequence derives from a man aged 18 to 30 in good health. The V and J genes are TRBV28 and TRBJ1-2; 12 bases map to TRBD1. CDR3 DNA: TGTGCCAGCAGTTCCCAGGGACAGGGGGCTAGTGGCTATGGCTACACCTTC. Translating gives CASSSQGQGASGYGYTF.